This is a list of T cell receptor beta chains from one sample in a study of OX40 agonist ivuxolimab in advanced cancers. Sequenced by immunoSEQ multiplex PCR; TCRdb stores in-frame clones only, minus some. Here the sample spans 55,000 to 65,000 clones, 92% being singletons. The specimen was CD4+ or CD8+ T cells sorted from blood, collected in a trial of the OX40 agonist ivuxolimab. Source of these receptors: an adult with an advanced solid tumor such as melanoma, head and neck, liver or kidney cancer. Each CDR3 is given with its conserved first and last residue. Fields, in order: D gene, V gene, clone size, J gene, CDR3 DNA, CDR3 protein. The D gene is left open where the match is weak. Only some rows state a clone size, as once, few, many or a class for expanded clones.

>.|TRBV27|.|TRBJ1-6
TGTGCCAGCAGTTTAGAGGTGGGCTCACCCCTCCACTTT
CASSLEVGSPLHF
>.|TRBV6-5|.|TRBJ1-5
TGTGCCAGCAGTTACTCGGAGACCACGCCCCAGCATTTT
CASSYSETTPQHF
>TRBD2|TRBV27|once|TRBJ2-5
TGTGCCAGCAGCCTACGGGGGGGCGGGCAGACCCAGTACTTC
CASSLRGGGQTQYF
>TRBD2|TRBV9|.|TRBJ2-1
TGTGCCAGCAGCTTTCACGGGACTAGCGGGAGGGCATTCCCCATCAATGAGCAGTTCTTC
CASSFHGTSGRAFPINEQFF
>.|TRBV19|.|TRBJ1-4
TGTGCCAGTAGTATAGTTCCGGGGATCTTTGAAAAACTGTTTTTT
CASSIVPGIFEKLFF
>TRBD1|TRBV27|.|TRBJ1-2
TGTGCCAGCAGCCAATGGACAGGCTATGGCTACACCTTC
CASSQWTGYGYTF
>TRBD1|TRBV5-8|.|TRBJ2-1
TGTGCCAGCAGCAGGACAGGGAATCCGAGGTATGAGCAGTTCTTC
CASSRTGNPRYEQFF
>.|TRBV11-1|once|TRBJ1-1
TGTGCCAGCAGCTTAGCCTGGACGGAACAGAACATGAACACTGAAGCTTTCTTT
CASSLAWTEQNMNTEAFF
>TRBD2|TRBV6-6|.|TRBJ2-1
TGTGCCAGCATAAAAGCGGGGGGGCCGAGTTACAATGAGCAGTTCTTC
CASIKAGGPSYNEQFF
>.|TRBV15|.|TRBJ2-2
TGTGCCACCAGCAGAGATTTAGGGGTGGACGGGGAGCTGTTTTTT
CATSRDLGVDGELFF
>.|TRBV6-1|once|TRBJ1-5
TGTGCCAGCAGGTGGGGTAATCAGCCCCAGCATTTT
CASRWGNQPQHF
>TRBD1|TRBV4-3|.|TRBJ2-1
TGCGCCAGCAGCCAGGAGCTCCTGGTTCCGGGACAGGCGTACTCCTACAATGAGCAGTTCTTC
CASSQELLVPGQAYSYNEQFF
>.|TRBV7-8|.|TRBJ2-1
TGTGCCAGCAGCTTAGTCCCGGAGGGGCGCAATGAGCAGTTCTTC
CASSLVPEGRNEQFF
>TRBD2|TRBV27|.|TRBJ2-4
TGTGCCAGCAGTTCTGGGGGTCTAGCGGGAGTAAACATTCAGTACTTC
CASSSGGLAGVNIQYF
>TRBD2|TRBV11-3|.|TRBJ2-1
TGTGCCAGCAGCCCTAGACTAGCGGGGTATGAGCAGTTCTTC
CASSPRLAGYEQFF
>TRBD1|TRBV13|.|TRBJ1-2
TGTGCCAGCAGCTCTACCCGAGGGGGCCTCACCCAGGAGGACTATGGCTACACCTTC
CASSSTRGGLTQEDYGYTF
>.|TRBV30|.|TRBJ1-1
TGTGCCTGGAGTGTCGGCGGAGGCACTGAAGCTTTCTTT
CAWSVGGGTEAFF
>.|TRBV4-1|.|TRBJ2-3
TGCGCCAGCAGCCCACTTGGGGATACGCAGTATTTT
CASSPLGDTQYF
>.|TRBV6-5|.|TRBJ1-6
TGTGCCAGCAGTTACTATTCTAATTCACCCCTCCACTTT
CASSYYSNSPLHF
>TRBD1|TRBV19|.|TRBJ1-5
TGTGCCAGTAGTATCGGGGACAGGGTTTGGGACCAGCCCCAGCATTTT
CASSIGDRVWDQPQHF
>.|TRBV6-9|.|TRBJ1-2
TGTGCCAGCAGTTACTCGGACGGTATCTATGGCTACACCTTC
CASSYSDGIYGYTF
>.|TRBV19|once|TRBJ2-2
TGTGCCAGTAGTATATGGGGACCCGGGGAGCTGTTTTTT
CASSIWGPGELFF
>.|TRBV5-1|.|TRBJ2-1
TGCGCCAGCAGCTTTCTACCCGGGAGCGGCAATGAGCAGTTCTTC
CASSFLPGSGNEQFF
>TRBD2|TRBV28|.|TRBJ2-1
TGTGCCAGCAGTCCGAGGACTAGCGGGGGCTACAATGAGCAGTTCTTC
CASSPRTSGGYNEQFF
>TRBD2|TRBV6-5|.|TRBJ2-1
TGTGCCAGCAGTTACTCGGGACTAGGGACCAATGAGCAGTTCTTC
CASSYSGLGTNEQFF
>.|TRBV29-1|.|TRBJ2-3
TGCAGCGTTGAAAGCGGCAGGGTCGATTATGATACGCAGTATTTT
CSVESGRVDYDTQYF
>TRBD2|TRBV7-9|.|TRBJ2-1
TGTGCCAGCAGCTCCGCTAGCGGCCACTACAATGAGCAGTTCTTC
CASSSASGHYNEQFF
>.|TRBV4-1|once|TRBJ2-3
TGCGCCAGCAGCCAACTAGCAGGAGATACGCAGTATTTT
CASSQLAGDTQYF
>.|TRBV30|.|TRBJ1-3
TGTGCCTGGACGCAAGGGTCGCTCGGAAACACCATATATTTT
CAWTQGSLGNTIYF
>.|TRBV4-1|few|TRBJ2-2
TGCGCCAGCAGCCAACGGGCGCCGAACACCGGGGAGCTGTTTTTT
CASSQRAPNTGELFF
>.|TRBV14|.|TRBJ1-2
TGTGCCAGCAGCCAAAGGGTGGGGAGGCCAGGCTACACCTTC
CASSQRVGRPGYTF
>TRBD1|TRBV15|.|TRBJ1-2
TGTGCCACCAGCAGAGATCTCGGGACAGGGGTGCATGGCTACACCTTC
CATSRDLGTGVHGYTF
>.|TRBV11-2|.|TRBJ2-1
TGTGCCAGCAGTGGGCTAGCTGATGAGCAGTTCTTC
CASSGLADEQFF
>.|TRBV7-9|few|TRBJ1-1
TGTGCCAGCAGCGCCGGGGAGGATGCCGACACTGAAGCTTTCTTT
CASSAGEDADTEAFF
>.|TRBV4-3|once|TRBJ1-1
TGCGCCAGCAGCCAAGGGTTCAGCTCCGAAAGGGACACTGAAGCTTTCTTT
CASSQGFSSERDTEAFF
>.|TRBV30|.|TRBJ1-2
TGTGCCTGGAGAGCGGACAGTATCTATGGCTACACCTTC
CAWRADSIYGYTF
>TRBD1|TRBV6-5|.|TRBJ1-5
TGTGCCAGCAGTCAGTCCACAGGGGGCTTTCAGCCCCAGCATTTT
CASSQSTGGFQPQHF
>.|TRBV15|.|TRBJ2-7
TGTGCCACCCAAGATCTCCCCTACGAGCAGTACTTC
CATQDLPYEQYF
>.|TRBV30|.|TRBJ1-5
TGTGCCTGGGGCGGGGAAAATAGCAATCAGCCCCAGCATTTT
CAWGGENSNQPQHF
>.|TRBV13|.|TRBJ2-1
TGTGCCAGCACCCCCGAGGTACTAGACCCATACAATGAGCAGTTCTTC
CASTPEVLDPYNEQFF
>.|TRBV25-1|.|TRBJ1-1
TGTGCCAGCAGTGAATCCGGGGGTGGGACTGAAGCTTTCTTT
CASSESGGGTEAFF
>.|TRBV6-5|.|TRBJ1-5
TGTGCCAGCAGTCTGGACAGAAATCAGCCCCAGCATTTT
CASSLDRNQPQHF
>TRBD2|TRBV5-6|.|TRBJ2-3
TGTGCCAGCAGCTTGGCCTTGGTAGCGGGAAGAGATACGCAGTATTTT
CASSLALVAGRDTQYF
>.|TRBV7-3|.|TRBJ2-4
TGTGCCAGCAGCCCGACTGAACCCGGGACTGGCAAAAACATTCAGTACTTC
CASSPTEPGTGKNIQYF
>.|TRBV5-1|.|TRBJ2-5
TGCGCCAGCAGCTTTGAGGTTGTGGGGCAAGAGACCCAGTACTTC
CASSFEVVGQETQYF
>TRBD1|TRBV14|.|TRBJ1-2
TGTGCCAGCAGCCAACCGCCGGGGACAGGGCCGGAGGGGGGCTACACCTTC
CASSQPPGTGPEGGYTF
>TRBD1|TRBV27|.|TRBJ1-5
TGTGCCAGCAGTTTAGACAGGGACCAGCCCCAGCATTTT
CASSLDRDQPQHF
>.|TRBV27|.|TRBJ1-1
TGTGCCAGCAGCTCCGGCACTGAAGCTTTCTTT
CASSSGTEAFF
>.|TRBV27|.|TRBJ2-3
TGTGCCAGCAGTCCTCGCACAGATACGCAGTATTTT
CASSPRTDTQYF
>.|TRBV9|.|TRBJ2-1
TGTGCCAGCAGCGTTCAGGATTACGTTTACGGTGAGCAGTTCTTC
CASSVQDYVYGEQFF
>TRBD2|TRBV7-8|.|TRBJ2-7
TGTGCCAGCAGCTTACTAGCGGGGGGGCAAGAGCAGTACTTC
CASSLLAGGQEQYF
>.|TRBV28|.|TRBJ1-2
TGTGCCAGCAGTTTAGGGCGGGGGCTAGGTGGCTACACCTTC
CASSLGRGLGGYTF
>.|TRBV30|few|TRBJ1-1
TGTGCCTGGAGTATGAACACTGAAGCTTTCTTT
CAWSMNTEAFF